These T cell receptor beta chains were read from a single sample in a study of blood T cells in healthy people across ages. TCRdb independently ran MiXCR on the 5' RACE reads; one entry per CDR3 protein. The table shows around 900,000 distinct CDR3 sequences, with roughly 51% occurring only once. The sequenced material came from blood. These receptors were obtained from an older woman in good health. Both conserved end residues are part of each CDR3. The D gene is left open where the match is weak. Expanded clones are given a class, and other clones once, few, many or no size at all.

. TRBJ2-3 TRBV28 few CASSRRGRADTQYF TGTGCCAGCAGCAGAAGGGGTAGGGCAGATACGCAGTATTTT
TRBD1 TRBJ1-2 TRBV27 . CASSPLTGQRMNYGYTF TGTGCCAGCAGTCCTCTCACGGGACAGAGGATGAACTATGGCTACACCTTC
TRBD2 TRBJ2-7 TRBV10-3 . CAISDGTSGTHEQYF TGTGCCATCAGTGACGGGACTAGCGGGACCCACGAGCAGTACTTC
. TRBJ1-6 TRBV7-9 . CASSLLVRQGRSPLHF TGTGCCAGCAGCTTACTAGTTCGCCAGGGACGTTCACCCCTCCACTTT
TRBD2 TRBJ2-7 TRBV20-1 . CSAPDSSGSYEQYF TGCAGTGCTCCAGATTCTAGCGGGAGCTACGAGCAGTACTTC
. TRBJ1-2 TRBV7-2 . CASSPGVTAFSYGYTF TGTGCCAGCAGCCCAGGTGTAACGGCTTTTAGCTATGGCTACACCTTC
. TRBJ2-4 TRBV7-2 . CASSLGTVLIQYF TGTGCCAGCAGCCTAGGGACCGTTCTCATTCAGTACTTC
. TRBJ2-7 TRBV28 . CASSWSGLGEQYF TGTGCCAGCTCGTGGTCGGGGTTGGGTGAGCAGTACTTC
. TRBJ2-1 TRBV3-1 once CASSRQGLHEQFF TGTGCCAGCAGCCGCCAAGGACTCCACGAGCAGTTCTTC
TRBD1 TRBJ2-3 TRBV29-1 few CSAGPGQGTDTQYF TGCAGCGCCGGACCGGGACAGGGGACAGATACGCAGTATTTT
. TRBJ2-7 TRBV24-1 . CATLGCSPYEQYF TGTGCCACCCTGGGATGTAGCCCCTACGAGCAGTACTTC
. TRBJ2-1 TRBV3-1 few CASSRDIEQFF TGTGCCAGCAGCCGGGACATTGAGCAGTTCTTC
. TRBJ1-2 TRBV6-2/TRBV6-3 once CASSGRWEELYGYTF TGTGCCAGCAGTGGACGGTGGGAAGAGCTCTATGGCTACACCTTC
. TRBJ2-7 TRBV3-1 . CASSARPLEEQYF TGTGCCAGCAGCGCCCGGCCTTTGGAGGAGCAGTACTTC
TRBD1 TRBJ1-2 TRBV19 . CASSGNRGPLVYGYTF TGTGCCAGTAGTGGAAACAGGGGGCCGTTGGTCTATGGCTACACCTTC
. TRBJ2-6 TRBV5-1 . CASLPDPSGANVLTF TGCGCCAGCCTCCCGGACCCCTCTGGGGCCAACGTCCTGACTTTC